The TCR beta chain under discussion was sequenced for a study of blood T cell repertoires in COVID-19. Study-wide context: Samples representing acute and convalescent COVID-19 were sourced from the United States, Italy and Spain.

Original analysis: For nucleated cells, counts were estimated from reference gene primer amplification. Using immunoSEQ multiplex PCR, the repertoire was profiled, and TCRdb retains in-frame clones only, with some absent. V and J calls and clone size are those listed in that table; D and trimming were worked out from the DNA. The sample carries 200,000 to 250,000 clones, around 84% recorded once. The CDR3 has 18 amino acids. The germline V gene has CDR1 KGHSH and CDR2 LQKENI. The V segment lost 4 bases and the J segment 1 base; nucleotides outside the gene matches: 15. The receptor's source is an elderly woman with active or convalescent COVID-19. The chain uses TRBV18 and TRBJ1-2; TRBD1 matches 7 bases. Sequencing input: peripheral blood. The CDR3 DNA reads TGTGCCAGCTCACAAACCGGAGAGGGACAGCGCCTTAACTATGGCTACACCTTC. Encoded protein: CASSQTGEGQRLNYGYTF.